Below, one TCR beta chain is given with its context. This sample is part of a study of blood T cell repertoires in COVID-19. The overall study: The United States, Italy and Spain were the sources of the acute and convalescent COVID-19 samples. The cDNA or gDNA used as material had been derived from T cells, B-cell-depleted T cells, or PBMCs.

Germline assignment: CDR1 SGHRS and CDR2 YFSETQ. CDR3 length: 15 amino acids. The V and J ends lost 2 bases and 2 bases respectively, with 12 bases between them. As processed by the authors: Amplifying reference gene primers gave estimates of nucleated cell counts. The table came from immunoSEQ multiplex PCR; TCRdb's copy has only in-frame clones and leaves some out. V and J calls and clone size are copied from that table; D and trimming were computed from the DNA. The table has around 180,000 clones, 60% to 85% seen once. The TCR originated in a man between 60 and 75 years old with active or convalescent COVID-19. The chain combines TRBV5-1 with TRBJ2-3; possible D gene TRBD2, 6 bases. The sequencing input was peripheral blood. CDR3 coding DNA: TGCGCCAGCAGCTTCCATGGGGGACTCACAGATACGCAGTATTTT. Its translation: CASSFHGGLTDTQYF.